The TCR beta chain described here comes from a study of T cell repertoires in cytomegalovirus infection. Study-wide context: In the study, CMV epitopes included recently identified HLA-C-restricted and well-studied HLA-B-restricted ones. It was the public TCR beta signatures that indicated both CMV infection and matching HLA type. Study-level points and caveats: Adding up the frequency of public TCR beta families identified people who carried CMV plus the relevant HLA. Ex vivo, HLA-C-restricted CMV-specific TCR beta clonotypes prevailed over the rest of the response.

This clonotype has a count of ten or more. Its target is unknown. Germline CDR1 reads DFQATT; CDR2 reads SNEGSKA (reference sequence). Trimming pared 3 bases from V and 4 bases from J, leaving 8 bases between. The CDR3 length is 12 residues. TCRdb re-called the reads through MiXCR, storing one row per CDR3 protein. The sample includes approximately 350,000 distinct CDR3 sequences, about 34% of them seen just once. V is TRBV20-1 and J is TRBJ2-3; D gene unclear. The TCR was taken from a human donor in good health (CMV status not recorded). Some clones in this sample may be carry-over from other donors' samples. Sequences were derived from cultured PBMCs, sampled from culture after CMV antigen stimulation. CDR3 sequence (DNA): TGCAGTGCTAGGTCGGCCTCAGATACGCAGTATTTT. The encoded protein is CSARSASDTQYF.